This T cell receptor beta chain was observed in a study of post-analysis software for immune sequencing data. Whole-study findings and limits: Significantly lower normalized Chao1 diversity was seen in multiple sclerosis patients than in controls. F measure showed strong co-clustering of same-batch samples. There were five or six TRBV segments more frequent in patients than controls, and TRBV5-6, TRBV5-1 and TRBV20-1 were among them.

Concerning this clonotype: Its antigen is as yet unknown.

Germline V lookup: CDR1 KGHDR, CDR2 SFDVKD. The CDR3 is 14 amino acids. V was clipped by 9 bases and J by 5 bases; unmatched bases: 9. The TCR beta cDNA libraries contained unique molecular identifiers. TCRdb reprocessed the PCR reads with MiXCR, giving one entry per CDR3 protein. The sample contains a few hundred thousand distinct CDR3 sequences, around a third of which appear only once. The rearrangement joins TRBV24-1 to TRBJ2-1; 7 bases agree with TRBD2. Source material: blood. The clonotype comes from a girl under 18 with multiple sclerosis. CDR3 sequence: CATQRDYINNEQFF. DNA for the CDR3: TGTGCCACCCAACGGGACTACATCAACAATGAGCAGTTCTTC.